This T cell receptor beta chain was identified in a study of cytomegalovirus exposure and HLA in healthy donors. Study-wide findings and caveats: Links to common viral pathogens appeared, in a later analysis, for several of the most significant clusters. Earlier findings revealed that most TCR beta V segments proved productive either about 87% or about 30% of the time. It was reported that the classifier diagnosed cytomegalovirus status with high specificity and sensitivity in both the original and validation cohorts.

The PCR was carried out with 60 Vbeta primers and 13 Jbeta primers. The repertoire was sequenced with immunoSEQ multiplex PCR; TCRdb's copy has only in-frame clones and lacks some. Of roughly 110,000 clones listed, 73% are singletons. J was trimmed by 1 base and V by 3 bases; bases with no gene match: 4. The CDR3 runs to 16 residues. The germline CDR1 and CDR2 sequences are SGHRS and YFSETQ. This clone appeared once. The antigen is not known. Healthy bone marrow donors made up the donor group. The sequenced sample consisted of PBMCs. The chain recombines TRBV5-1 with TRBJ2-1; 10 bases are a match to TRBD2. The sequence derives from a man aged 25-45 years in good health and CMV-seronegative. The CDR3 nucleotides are TGCGCCAGCAGCTCACGGACTAGCGGTTCCTACAATGAGCAGTTCTTC. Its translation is CASSSRTSGSYNEQFF.